This T cell receptor beta chain was sequenced during a study of early T cells in non-severe SARS-CoV-2 infection. Across the whole study: Unpaired chains resulted from sequencing bulk RNA of unsorted whole blood.

This clonotype was detected ten times or more. TCRdb recomputed calls from the 5' RACE reads with MiXCR, one row per CDR3 protein. This table has tens of thousands of distinct CDR3 sequences, 4.5% appearing once. The sequencing input was whole blood. The receptor's source is an adult who was a healthcare worker with PCR-confirmed SARS-CoV-2 infection or an uninfected control (not recorded which).

The CDR3 DNA follows: TGCGCCAGCAGCCAAGATCAGGCCGGGAACACTGAAGCTTTCTTT. This gives the protein CASSQDQAGNTEAFF. The chain carries TRBV4-3 and TRBJ1-1; no reliable D call. Germline V lookup: CDR1 LGHNA, CDR2 YSLEER. Trimming left V 0 bases short and J 1 base short, with 9 bases between. The CDR3 runs to 15 residues.